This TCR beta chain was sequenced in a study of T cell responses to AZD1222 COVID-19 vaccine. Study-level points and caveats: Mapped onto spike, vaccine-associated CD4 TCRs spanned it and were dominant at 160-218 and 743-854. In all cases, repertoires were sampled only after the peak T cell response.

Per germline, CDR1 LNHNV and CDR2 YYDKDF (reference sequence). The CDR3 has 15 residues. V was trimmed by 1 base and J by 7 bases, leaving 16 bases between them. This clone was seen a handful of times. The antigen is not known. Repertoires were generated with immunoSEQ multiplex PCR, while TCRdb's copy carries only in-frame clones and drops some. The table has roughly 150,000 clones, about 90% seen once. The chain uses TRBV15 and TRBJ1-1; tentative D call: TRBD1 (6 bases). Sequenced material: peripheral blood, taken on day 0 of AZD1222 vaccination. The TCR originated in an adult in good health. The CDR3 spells CATSRAGTMGLEAFF. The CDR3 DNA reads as TGTGCCACCAGCAGAGCCGGGACAATGGGACTTGAAGCTTTCTTT. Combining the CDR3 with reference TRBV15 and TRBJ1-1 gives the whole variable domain DAMVIQNPRYQVTQFGKPVTLSCSQTLNHNVMYWYQQKSSQAPKLLFHYYDKDFNNEADTPDNFQSRRPNTSFCFLDIRSPGLGDTAMYLCATSRAGTMGLEAFFGQGTRLTVV.